These 14 T cell receptor beta chains share one sample of origin, sequenced in a study of blood T cell repertoires in COVID-19. Assay: immunoSEQ multiplex PCR; the TCRdb copy retains only in-frame clones and omits some. Of some 300,000 clones listed, 85% are singletons. The sample taken for sequencing was peripheral blood. The receptors originated from a woman aged 45 to 65 with active or convalescent COVID-19.

The chain carries TRBV27 and TRBJ1-1, with D unresolved. V gave up 5 bases and J gave up 2 bases, with 15 bases separating them. CDR3 size: 15 residues. Germline CDR1 and CDR2: MNHEY and SMNVEV (reference sequence). CDR3 nucleotides: TGTGCCAGCAGTGGGCTCGGCCAGGCCAACACTGAAGCTTTCTTT. Protein: CASSGLGQANTEAFF.

This chain joins TRBV2 and TRBJ2-7; 12 bases agree with TRBD2. Germline-derived CDR1 and CDR2 are SNHLY and FYNNEI. V lost 8 bases and J lost 6; bases outside the gene matches: 5. This CDR3 has 13 amino acids. The CDR3 protein is CASGTSGPFEQYF. CDR3 nucleotides: TGTGCCAGCGGGACTAGCGGGCCTTTCGAGCAGTACTTC.

The chain is built from TRBV7-9 and TRBJ2-2; the D is unclear. The CDR3 covers 13 residues. CDR1 is SEHNR, CDR2 FQNEAQ, per germline (reference sequence). Trimming cost V 2 bases and J 7 bases, with 8 bases left between them. CDR3 sequence (DNA): TGTGCCAGCAGCTTAACGCCGAGCGGGGAGCTGTTTTTT. Amino acids: CASSLTPSGELFF.

Concerning this clone: The junction shows a germline mismatch at one end, possibly a read error. This chain uses TRBV24-1 with TRBJ2-1; TRBD2 is a possible D gene (5 bases). Germline-derived CDR1 and CDR2 are KGHDR and SFDVKD. The CDR3 covers 12 residues. CDR3 loop: CATSDSLRDLIF. The CDR3 DNA follows: TGTGCCACCAGTGATTCCCTACGGGATCTGATCTTC.

This chain connects TRBV27 to TRBJ1-1, with D unclear. The CDR3 contains 15 residues. V gave up 6 bases and J gave up 5 bases, with 19 bases separating them. Germline CDR1 reads MNHEY; CDR2 reads SMNVEV (reference sequence). This CDR3 is CASRGIMARRTEAFF. The DNA of the CDR3 is TGTGCCAGCAGGGGGATTATGGCCCGGAGGACTGAAGCTTTCTTT.

This CDR3 reads CASSLRQGPYNEQFF. CDR3 bases: TGTGCCAGCAGCCTGAGACAGGGCCCCTACAATGAGCAGTTCTTC. The chain has TRBV5-8 and TRBJ2-1; 7 nucleotides line up with TRBD1. CDR1 SGHTS and CDR2 YDEGEE come from the germline V gene. V lost 4 bases and J lost 2; bases outside the gene matches: 6. The CDR3 length is 15 residues.

This clone was observed a few times. This rearrangement joins TRBV2 to TRBJ2-1, with 11 bases that match TRBD2. Germline CDR1 SNHLY, CDR2 FYNNEI. This CDR3 comprises 15 residues. Trimming cost V 6 bases and J 7 bases; bases outside gene matches: 8. For the CDR3, the DNA is TGTGCCAGCAGCCCACTAGCGGGAGTTAGGAATGAGCAGTTCTTC. Its protein product is CASSPLAGVRNEQFF.

CDR3 nucleotide sequence: TGTGCCAGCAGAGGGACTAGCGGGCCCTACAATGAGCAGTTCTTC. Amino acid sequence: CASRGTSGPYNEQFF. The chain recombines TRBV6-5 with TRBJ2-1; the match to TRBD2 covers 12 bases. V shed 6 bases and J 2 bases; nucleotides not matched to a gene: 2. Germline assignment: CDR1 MNHEY and CDR2 SVGAGI. CDR3 length: 15 residues.

Note on this clone: The same CDR3 can be traced to other DNA sequences in this sample. The chain couples TRBV2 to TRBJ1-1; TRBD1 aligns across 7 bases. Unmatched junction bases numbered 0, after V lost 4 bases and J lost 1 base. Looked up from germline, CDR1 is SNHLY and CDR2 is FYNNEI. The CDR3 is 13 residues long. CDR3 protein: CASSGDRNTEAFF. In DNA form, the CDR3 reads TGTGCCAGCAGTGGGGACAGGAACACTGAAGCTTTCTTT.

The genes are TRBV27 and TRBJ1-2; 8 bases are shared with TRBD1. With V trimmed by 4 bases and J by 5 bases, 3 bases remained unmatched. The CDR3 runs to 13 residues. The germline V gene encodes CDR1 MNHEY and CDR2 SMNVEV (reference sequence). CDR3 DNA: TGTGCCAGCAGTTCCTACAGGGGGTATGGCTACACCTTC. It yields the protein CASSSYRGYGYTF.

The chain uses TRBV5-1 and TRBJ2-3; tentatively, D is TRBD1 (6 bases). The germline V gene encodes CDR1 SGHRS and CDR2 YFSETQ. V lost 4 bases and J lost 0, with 15 bases in between. CDR3 length: 16 residues. The CDR3 is CASSPGQRTSTDTQYF. For the CDR3, the DNA is TGCGCCAGCAGCCCAGGACAGCGTACAAGCACAGATACGCAGTATTTT.

This chain links TRBV9 with TRBJ1-5; TRBD1 matches 11 bases. The trim removed 8 bases at V and 7 bases at J, leaving 14 bases unmatched. Per the germline V gene, CDR1 is SGDLS and CDR2 is YYNGEE. The CDR3 has 16 residues. The CDR3 coding sequence is TGTGCCAGGGGAAAAAGGGACAGGGGGGCTCGGCAGCCCCAGCATTTT. Translation gives CARGKRDRGARQPQHF.

This clone was recorded once. V usage is TRBV5-1 and J usage is TRBJ1-2; 9 bases fit TRBD1. Germline V CDR1 and CDR2: SGHRS, YFSETQ. The CDR3 spans 14 residues. V lost 3 bases, J lost 8 bases, and 8 bases stayed unmatched. The CDR3 spells CASSSVQGARGYTF. CDR3 in DNA: TGCGCCAGCAGCTCAGTACAGGGGGCGCGGGGCTACACCTTC.

V usage is TRBV10-3 and J usage is TRBJ2-7, with 7 bases matching TRBD1. V was pared by 3 bases and J by 3 bases, with 5 bases of the junction left unmatched. CDR1 and CDR2 (germline): ENHRY, SYGVKD. The CDR3 extends over 14 amino acids. For the CDR3, the DNA is TGTGCCATCAGTGACGAGACAGGGAACTACGAGCAGTACTTC. This codes for CAISDETGNYEQYF.